The 7 T cell receptor beta chains listed next were all sequenced from one sample in a study of T cell responses to AZD1222 COVID-19 vaccine. Clones were read by immunoSEQ multiplex PCR, and TCRdb kept only the in-frame ones, dropping some. Among approximately 200,000 clones, approximately 90% were seen once, and the ten largest hold about 3.5%. Sequences were derived from peripheral blood, sampled 28 days after the second AZD1222 dose. The receptors originated from an adult who received the AZD1222 COVID-19 vaccine.

The chain carries TRBV21-1 and TRBJ1-4. TRBV21-1 is given as a pseudogene. This CDR3 spans 15 amino acids. The CDR3 DNA follows: TGTGCCAGCAAATACTGTCTCCTCAGCAGTGAAAAACTGTTTTTT. As protein: CASKYCLLSSEKLFF.

The CDR3 is CASSLGLAGGNTGELFF. CDR3 DNA sequence: TGTGCCAGCAGCTTAGGGCTAGCGGGAGGGAACACCGGGGAGCTGTTTTTT. The chain links TRBV7-6 to TRBJ2-2; 11 bases are shared with TRBD2. V shed 1 base, J shed 1 base, and the junction held 2 bases outside the gene matches. The CDR3 has 17 amino acids. Germline CDR1 SGHVS, CDR2 FNYEAQ.

This chain joins TRBV28 and TRBJ1-3; a weak D match, TRBD1 (5 bases). The germline CDR1 and CDR2 sequences are MDHEN and SYDVKM. Trimming cost V 3 bases and J 2 bases, with 8 bases left between them. CDR3 length: 14 amino acids. CDR3 in DNA: TGTGCCAGCAGTTTCCGCAGGGCTGGAAACACCATATATTTT. Translation: CASSFRRAGNTIYF.

The gene calls are TRBV4-2 and TRBJ1-2, with D possibly matching TRBD1 (6 bases). The germline V gene encodes CDR1 LGHNA and CDR2 YNFKEQ. The CDR3 loop spans 16 amino acids. V shed 0 bases and J shed 1 base, with 12 bases lying between them. This CDR3 is CASSQETGHRNYGYTF. CDR3 nucleotide sequence: TGTGCCAGCAGCCAAGAGACAGGACACCGTAACTATGGCTACACCTTC.

This rearrangement joins TRBV9 to TRBJ2-7; 9 bases fit TRBD1. With 3 bases clipped from V and 0 bases from J, the junction kept 4 bases outside the gene matches. Looked up from germline, CDR1 is SGDLS and CDR2 is YYNGEE. The CDR3 spans 15 residues. In DNA form, the CDR3 reads TGTGCCAGCAGCGCCGGGACAGGGTACTCCTACGAGCAGTACTTC. It encodes CASSAGTGYSYEQYF.

This CDR3 is CASTMTRNTGELFF. CDR3 nucleotides: TGTGCCAGCACCATGACCCGGAACACCGGGGAGCTGTTTTTT. The rearrangement uses TRBV6-5 and TRBJ2-2; D remains unclear. With 7 bases removed from V and 1 base from J, the gap between germline ends came to 10 bases. Germline-derived CDR1 and CDR2 are MNHEY and SVGAGI. This CDR3 contains 14 residues.

The gene calls are TRBV6-4 and TRBJ1-1; 9 nucleotides agree with TRBD1. The V and J ends lost 2 bases and 4 bases, in that order; junction bases with no gene match: 17. Per germline, CDR1 MRHNA and CDR2 SNTAGT. CDR3 size: 19 residues. This CDR3 is CASSDQKRTGVELGTEAFF. For the CDR3, the DNA is TGTGCCAGCAGTGACCAAAAGCGGACAGGGGTTGAGTTAGGCACTGAAGCTTTCTTT.